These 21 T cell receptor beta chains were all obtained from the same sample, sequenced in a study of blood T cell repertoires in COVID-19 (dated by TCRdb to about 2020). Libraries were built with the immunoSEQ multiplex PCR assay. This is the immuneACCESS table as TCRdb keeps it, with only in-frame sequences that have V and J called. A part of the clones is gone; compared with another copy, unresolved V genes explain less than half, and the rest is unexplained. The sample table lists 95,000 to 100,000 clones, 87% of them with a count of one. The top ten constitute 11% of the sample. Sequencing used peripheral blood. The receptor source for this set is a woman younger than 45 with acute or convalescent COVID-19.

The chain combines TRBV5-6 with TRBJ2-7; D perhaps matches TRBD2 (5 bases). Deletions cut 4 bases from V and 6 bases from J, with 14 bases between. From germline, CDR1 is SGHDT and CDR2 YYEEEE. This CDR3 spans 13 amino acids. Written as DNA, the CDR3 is TGTGCCAGCAGCCTTCCCTTTGGAGGCGAGCAGTACTTC. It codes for CASSLPFGGEQYF.

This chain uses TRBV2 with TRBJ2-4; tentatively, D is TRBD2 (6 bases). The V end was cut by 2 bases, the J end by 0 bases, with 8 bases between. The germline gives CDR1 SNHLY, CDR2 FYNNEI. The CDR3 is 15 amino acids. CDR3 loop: CASSEWGVAKNIQYF. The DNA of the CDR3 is TGTGCCAGCAGTGAATGGGGGGTAGCCAAAAACATTCAGTACTTC.

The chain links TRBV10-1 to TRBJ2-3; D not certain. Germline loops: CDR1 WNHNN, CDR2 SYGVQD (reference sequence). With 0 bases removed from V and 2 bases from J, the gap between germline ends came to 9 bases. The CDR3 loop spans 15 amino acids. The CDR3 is CASSESDTYTDTQYF. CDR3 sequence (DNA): TGCGCCAGCAGTGAGTCCGACACTTACACAGATACGCAGTATTTT.

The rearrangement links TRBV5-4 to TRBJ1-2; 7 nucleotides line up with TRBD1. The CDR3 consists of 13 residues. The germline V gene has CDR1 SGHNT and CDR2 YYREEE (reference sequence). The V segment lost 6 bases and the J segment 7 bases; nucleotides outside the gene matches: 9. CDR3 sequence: CASTQTGRPGYTF. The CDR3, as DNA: TGTGCCAGCACCCAGACAGGGAGGCCTGGCTACACCTTC.

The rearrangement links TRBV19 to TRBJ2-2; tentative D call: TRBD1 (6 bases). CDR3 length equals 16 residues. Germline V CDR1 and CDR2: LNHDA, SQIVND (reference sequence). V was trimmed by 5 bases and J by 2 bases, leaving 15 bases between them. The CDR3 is CASSLTGSFNTGELFF. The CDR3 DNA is TGTGCCAGTAGTTTGACAGGCTCTTTTAACACCGGGGAGCTGTTTTTT.

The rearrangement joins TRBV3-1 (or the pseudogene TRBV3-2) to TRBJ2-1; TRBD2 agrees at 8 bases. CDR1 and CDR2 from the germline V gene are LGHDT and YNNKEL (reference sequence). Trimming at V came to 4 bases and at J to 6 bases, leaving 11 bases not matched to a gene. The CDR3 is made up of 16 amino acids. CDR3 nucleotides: TGTGCCAGCAGCCGGACTAGCAGCGGGAGACCCAATGAGCAGTTCTTC. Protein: CASSRTSSGRPNEQFF.

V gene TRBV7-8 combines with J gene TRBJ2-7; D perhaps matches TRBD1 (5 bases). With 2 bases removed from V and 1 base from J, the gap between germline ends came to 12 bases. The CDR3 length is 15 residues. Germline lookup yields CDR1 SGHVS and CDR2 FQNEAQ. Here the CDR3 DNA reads TGTGCCAGCAGCTTATCGCCGGACATGTCCTACGAGCAGTACTTC. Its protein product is CASSLSPDMSYEQYF.

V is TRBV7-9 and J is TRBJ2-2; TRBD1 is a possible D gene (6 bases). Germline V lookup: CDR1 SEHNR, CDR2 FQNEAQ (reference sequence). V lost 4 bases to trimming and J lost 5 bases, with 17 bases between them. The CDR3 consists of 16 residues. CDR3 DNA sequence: TGTGCCAGCAGCTCAAGAGTGGGGGCCCAAACCGGGGAGCTGTTTTTT. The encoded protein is CASSSRVGAQTGELFF.

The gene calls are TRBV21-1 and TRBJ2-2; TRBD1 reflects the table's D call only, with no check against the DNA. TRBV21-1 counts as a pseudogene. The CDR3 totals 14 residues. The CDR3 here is CASSNHRGGGELFF. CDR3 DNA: TGTGCCAGCAGCAACCACAGGGGAGGCGGGGAGCTGTTTTTT.

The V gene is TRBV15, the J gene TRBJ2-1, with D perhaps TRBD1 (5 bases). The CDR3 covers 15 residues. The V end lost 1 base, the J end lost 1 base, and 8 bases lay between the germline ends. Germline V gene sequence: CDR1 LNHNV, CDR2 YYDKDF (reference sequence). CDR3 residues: CATSRARGSYNEQFF. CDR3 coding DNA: TGTGCCACCAGCAGAGCAAGGGGTTCCTACAATGAGCAGTTCTTC.

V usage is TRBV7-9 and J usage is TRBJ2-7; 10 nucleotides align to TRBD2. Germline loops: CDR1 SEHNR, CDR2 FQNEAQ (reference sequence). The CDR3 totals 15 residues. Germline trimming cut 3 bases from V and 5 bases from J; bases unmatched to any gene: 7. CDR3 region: CASSFSGGLRNEQYF. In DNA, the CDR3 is TGTGCCAGCAGCTTTAGCGGGGGGCTTCGGAACGAGCAGTACTTC. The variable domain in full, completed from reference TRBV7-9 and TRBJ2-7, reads DTGVSQNPRHKITKRGQNVTFRCDPISEHNRLYWYRQTLGQGPEFLTYFQNEAQLEKSRLLSDRFSAERPKGSFSTLEIQRTEQGDSAMYLCASSFSGGLRNEQYFGPGTRLTVT.

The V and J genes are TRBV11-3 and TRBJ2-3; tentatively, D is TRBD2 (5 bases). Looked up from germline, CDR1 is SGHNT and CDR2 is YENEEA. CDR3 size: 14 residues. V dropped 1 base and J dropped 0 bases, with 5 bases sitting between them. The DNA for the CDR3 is TGTGCCAGCAGCTTAGGGAGGAGCACAGATACGCAGTATTTT. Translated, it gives CASSLGRSTDTQYF.

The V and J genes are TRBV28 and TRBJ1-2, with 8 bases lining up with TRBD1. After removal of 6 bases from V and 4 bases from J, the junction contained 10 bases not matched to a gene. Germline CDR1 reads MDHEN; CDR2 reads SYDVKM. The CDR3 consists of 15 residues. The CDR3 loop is CASRQTGQGVYGYTF. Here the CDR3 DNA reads TGTGCCAGCAGACAAACAGGACAGGGAGTCTATGGCTACACCTTC.

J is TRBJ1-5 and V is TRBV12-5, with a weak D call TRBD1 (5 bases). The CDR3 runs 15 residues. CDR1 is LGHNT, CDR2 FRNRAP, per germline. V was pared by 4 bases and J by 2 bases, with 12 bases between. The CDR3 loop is CASGSPTEGNQPQHF. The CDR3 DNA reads TGTGCTAGTGGTTCCCCGACAGAAGGCAATCAGCCCCAGCATTTT.

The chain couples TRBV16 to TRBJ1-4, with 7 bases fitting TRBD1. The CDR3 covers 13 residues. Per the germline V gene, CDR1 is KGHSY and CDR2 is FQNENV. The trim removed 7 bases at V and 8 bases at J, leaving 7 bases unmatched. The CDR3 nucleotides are TGTGCCAGCACCGGTTCACAGGGGGAAAAACTGTTTTTT. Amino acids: CASTGSQGEKLFF.

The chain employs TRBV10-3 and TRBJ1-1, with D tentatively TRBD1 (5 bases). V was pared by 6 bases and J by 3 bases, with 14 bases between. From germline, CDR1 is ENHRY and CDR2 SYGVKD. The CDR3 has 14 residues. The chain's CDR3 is CAISIQGGDTEAFF. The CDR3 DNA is TGTGCCATCAGCATCCAGGGAGGCGACACTGAAGCTTTCTTT.

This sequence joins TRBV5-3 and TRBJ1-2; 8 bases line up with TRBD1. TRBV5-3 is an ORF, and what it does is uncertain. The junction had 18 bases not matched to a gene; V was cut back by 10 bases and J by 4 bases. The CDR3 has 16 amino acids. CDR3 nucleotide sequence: TGTGCCCCACATCGGGGCAGGGGGCCTGGTATCTATGGCTACACCTTC. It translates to CAPHRGRGPGIYGYTF.

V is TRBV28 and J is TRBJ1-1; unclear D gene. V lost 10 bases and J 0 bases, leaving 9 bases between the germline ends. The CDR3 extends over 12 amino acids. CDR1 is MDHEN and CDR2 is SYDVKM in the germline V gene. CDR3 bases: TGTGCCACCCAACCTATGAACACTGAAGCTTTCTTT. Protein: CATQPMNTEAFF.

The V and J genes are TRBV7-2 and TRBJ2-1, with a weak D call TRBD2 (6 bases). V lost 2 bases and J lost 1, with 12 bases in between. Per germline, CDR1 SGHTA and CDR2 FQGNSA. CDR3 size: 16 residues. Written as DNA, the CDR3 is TGTGCCAGCAGCTTAAGTGGGACTCAATCCTACAATGAGCAGTTCTTC. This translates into CASSLSGTQSYNEQFF.

CDR3 sequence reads: CASSLIDRDTEAFF. The CDR3 coding sequence is TGTGCCAGCTCATTAATAGACAGAGACACTGAAGCTTTCTTT. This chain links TRBV18 with TRBJ1-1, with D maybe TRBD1 (5 bases). Trimming shortened V by 5 bases and J by 3 bases, and 13 bases separated the two germline ends. From germline, CDR1 is KGHSH and CDR2 LQKENI. The CDR3 is 14 residues long.

The CDR3, as DNA: TGTGCCAGCCTAAGACAGGGGGCGGATGGTTCACCCCTCCACTTT. Translated, it gives CASLRQGADGSPLHF. The V gene is TRBV28, the J gene TRBJ1-6; 10 nucleotides align to TRBD1. This CDR3 comprises 15 residues. Per germline, CDR1 MDHEN and CDR2 SYDVKM. V was pared by 8 bases and J by 9 bases, with 10 bases of the junction left unmatched.